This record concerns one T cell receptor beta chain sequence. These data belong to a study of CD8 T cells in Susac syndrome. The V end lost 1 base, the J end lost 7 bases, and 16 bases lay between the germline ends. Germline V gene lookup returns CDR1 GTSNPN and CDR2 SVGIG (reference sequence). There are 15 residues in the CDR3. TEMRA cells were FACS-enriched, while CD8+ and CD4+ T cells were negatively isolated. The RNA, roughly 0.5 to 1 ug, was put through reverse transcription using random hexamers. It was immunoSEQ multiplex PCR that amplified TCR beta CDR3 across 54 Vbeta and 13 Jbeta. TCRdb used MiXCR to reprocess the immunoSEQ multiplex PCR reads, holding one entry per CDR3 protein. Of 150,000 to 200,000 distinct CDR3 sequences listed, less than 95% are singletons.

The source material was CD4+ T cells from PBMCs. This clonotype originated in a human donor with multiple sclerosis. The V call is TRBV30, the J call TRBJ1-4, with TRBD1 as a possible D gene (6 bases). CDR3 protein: CAWSANTGWREKLFF. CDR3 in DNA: TGTGCCTGGAGTGCAAACACAGGGTGGCGTGAAAAACTGTTTTTT.